Listed below are T cell receptor beta chains from one sample, sequenced in a study of immune evolution from preneoplasia to lung adenocarcinoma. Here immunoSEQ multiplex PCR was the method, and the copy in TCRdb shows in-frame clones only, minus some. Of under 9,500 clones in the sample, approximately 81% were seen once. What was sequenced was FFPE invasive lung adenocarcinoma tissue. The origin of the receptors is a person aged 45-65 years with lung adenocarcinoma. Both conserved end residues are part of each CDR3. The D gene is left open where the match is weak. Rows may omit the clone size; those that give it use once, few, many or a size class.

TRBJ1-2 | NA | NA | TRBV7-9 | TGTGCCAGCAGCTTAGACAGTGAAGGGGATGGCTACACCTTC | CASSLDSEGDGYTF
TRBJ2-5 | TRBD2 | NA | TRBV2 | TGTGCCAGCAGAGTTTCCGGGACTAGCGGGATGTACCAAGAGACCCAGTACTTC | CASRVSGTSGMYQETQYF
TRBJ2-7 | NA | once | TRBV2 | TGTGCCAGCAGACAGGGAGGTTCTACCTACGAGCAGTACTTC | CASRQGGSTYEQYF
TRBJ1-2 | NA | NA | TRBV2 | TGTGCCAGCAAGGGGGGGGCGCAGGGTGGCTACACCTTC | CASKGGAQGGYTF
TRBJ2-1 | NA | NA | TRBV29-1 | TGCAGCGTTGGAGTGTCGTGGCAGACTAATGAGCAGTTCTTC | CSVGVSWQTNEQFF
TRBJ2-5 | NA | NA | TRBV5-1 | TGCGCCAGCAGTCCCAACCAAGAGACCCAGTACTTC | CASSPNQETQYF
TRBJ1-1 | NA | NA | TRBV9 | TGTGCCAGCAGCGTAGGAGGGGATAACACTGAAGCTTTCTTT | CASSVGGDNTEAFF
TRBJ1-1 | TRBD1 | once | TRBV5-4 | TGTGCCAGCAGCTTGACAACGGGACAGGTGAACACTGAAGCTTTCTTT | CASSLTTGQVNTEAFF
TRBJ1-2 | NA | NA | TRBV2 | TGTGCCAGCAGTGAAGGCGCAGGAGTTAACTATGGCTACACCTTC | CASSEGAGVNYGYTF
TRBJ2-3 | NA | NA | TRBV10-3 | TGTGCCATCAGCGAGGACACAGATACGCAGTATTTT | CAISEDTDTQYF
TRBJ2-3 | NA | NA | TRBV20-1 | TGCAGTGCTTCTAGCACAGATACGCAGTATTTT | CSASSTDTQYF
TRBJ2-4 | NA | once | TRBV6-1 | TGTGCCAGCAGTACAGGGATAGGAAACATTCAGTACTTC | CASSTGIGNIQYF
TRBJ1-2 | NA | NA | TRBV28 | TGTGCCAGCAGCAGCCGAAGGAGTTCGGGCTACACCTTC | CASSSRRSSGYTF
TRBJ2-7 | NA | NA | TRBV6-1 | TGTGCCAGCAGTGAGGGTTTCGTGGGTTTTTCTTTCTACGAGCAGTACTTC | CASSEGFVGFSFYEQYF
TRBJ2-1 | NA | NA | TRBV12-5 | TGTGCTAGTGGTCCGGACCGGGGCGAGGAGCAGTTCTTC | CASGPDRGEEQFF
TRBJ1-1 | NA | NA | TRBV7-9 | TGTGCCAGCAGCTTAGTTCAGGGTGACACTGAAGCTTTCTTT | CASSLVQGDTEAFF
TRBJ1-1 | TRBD1 | NA | TRBV5-1 | TGCGCCAGCAGCATCCAGGGGGACAGGGGAAGGGTAGCTTTCTTT | CASSIQGDRGRVAFF
TRBJ1-5 | NA | few | TRBV30 | TGTGCCTGGAGCCCGGACAGCGTTGGCAATCAGCCCCAGCATTTT | CAWSPDSVGNQPQHF
TRBJ2-4 | TRBD1 | NA | TRBV7-9 | TGTGCCAGCAGGCCTGGACAGGGAGGTAACATTCAGTACTTC | CASRPGQGGNIQYF
TRBJ2-1 | NA | NA | TRBV29-1 | TGCAGCGTTGAGCGGGCGAGGAATGAGCAGTTCTTC | CSVERARNEQFF
TRBJ1-1 | NA | few | TRBV5-1 | TGCGCCAGCAGCTTGTCGACCGGGGGGAACACTGAAGCTTTCTTT | CASSLSTGGNTEAFF
TRBJ2-7 | NA | NA | TRBV7-2 | TGTGCCAGCAGCTCCTCGGGTTACGAGCAGTACTTC | CASSSSGYEQYF
TRBJ1-2 | TRBD1 | NA | TRBV11-2 | TGTGCCAGCAGCTTCACTTGGGACAGCAACTATGGCTACACCTTC | CASSFTWDSNYGYTF
TRBJ2-3 | TRBD2 | NA | TRBV7-9 | TGTGCCAGCAGCTTACCAGCGGGAGCCATGGATACGCAGTATTTT | CASSLPAGAMDTQYF
TRBJ2-5 | NA | NA | TRBV6-1 | TGTGCCACCCCGGACCTTCAAGAGACCCAGTACTTC | CATPDLQETQYF
TRBJ2-7 | TRBD2 | once | TRBV2 | TGTGCCAGCTCAAGGGATACGGGGGGCTACGAGCAGTACTTC | CASSRDTGGYEQYF
TRBJ2-3 | NA | NA | TRBV5-1 | TGCGCCAGCAGCTTGGATGGTTACCCGCAGTATTTT | CASSLDGYPQYF
TRBJ1-3 | NA | NA | TRBV9 | TGTGCCAGCAGCTTAAAACCCGACGGGGACTCTGGAAACACCATATATTTT | CASSLKPDGDSGNTIYF
TRBJ1-3 | NA | NA | TRBV5-1 | TGCGCCAGCGCCGAGCCGGGTTTGGGTGGAAACACCATATATTTT | CASAEPGLGGNTIYF
TRBJ2-1 | NA | NA | TRBV5-1 | TGCGCCAGCAGCTTGGTCGTTGCGGACCTTCTTAATGAGCAGTTCTTC | CASSLVVADLLNEQFF
TRBJ2-2 | NA | NA | TRBV7-3 | TGTGCCAGCAGCTTAAGTCCCAGGTCCGGGGAGCTGTTTTTT | CASSLSPRSGELFF
TRBJ1-4 | TRBD1 | NA | TRBV7-9 | TGTGCCAGCAGCCCGGTGAGAGGGGGCGGAGATGAAAAACTGTTTTTT | CASSPVRGGGDEKLFF
TRBJ1-1 | NA | once | TRBV7-3 | TGTGCCAGCAGCCCAACCCCAGGGAGCACTGAAGCTTTCTTT | CASSPTPGSTEAFF
TRBJ2-3 | NA | NA | TRBV2 | TGTGCCAGCACCCTAGACTTATTGGGAGATACGCAGTATTTT | CASTLDLLGDTQYF
TRBJ1-1 | NA | NA | TRBV7-9 | TGTGCCAGCAGCCCGCCCGACACTTGGAACACTGAAGCTTTCTTT | CASSPPDTWNTEAFF
TRBJ2-3 | NA | NA | TRBV10-3 | TGTGCCATCAGTGACCCGAAGGGGCAGGGAACAGATACGCAGTATTTT | CAISDPKGQGTDTQYF
TRBJ1-1 | NA | few | TRBV5-1 | TGCGCCAGCAGCTTGGAGGGCTCCGAAGCTTTCTTT | CASSLEGSEAFF
TRBJ2-2 | TRBD2 | NA | TRBV30 | TGTGCCTGGAGGGGACTAGCGGCTACCGGGGAGCTGTTTTTT | CAWRGLAATGELFF
TRBJ1-2 | TRBD1 | NA | TRBV18 | TGTGCCAGCTCACCTGGACAGGGTTTATCTGGCTACACCTTC | CASSPGQGLSGYTF
TRBJ2-5 | NA | NA | TRBV28 | TGTGCCAGCAGTTTCCTCGCGAGGGGAGGACAAGAGACCCAGTACTTC | CASSFLARGGQETQYF
TRBJ1-1 | NA | NA | TRBV18 | TGTGCCAGCTCACCTGGGCAAGTAAGGGGAAACACTGAAGCTTTCTTT | CASSPGQVRGNTEAFF
TRBJ1-6 | TRBD1 | NA | TRBV7-2 | TGTGCCAGCAGCTTAGGGGGGACAGGGTCTCATCCACCCCTCCACTTT | CASSLGGTGSHPPLHF
TRBJ2-3 | NA | NA | TRBV11-2 | TGTGCCAGCAGCTTTGTAGATACGCAGTATTTT | CASSFVDTQYF
TRBJ2-7 | NA | NA | TRBV30 | TGTGCCTGGAGGGGGTCGGGAGTACGCTACGAGCAGTACTTC | CAWRGSGVRYEQYF
TRBJ1-6 | NA | NA | TRBV21-1 | TGTGCCAGCTGCGGACAGAGCTCCTATAATTCACCCCTCCACTTT | CASCGQSSYNSPLHF
TRBJ2-2 | TRBD2 | NA | TRBV11-2 | TGTGCCAGCAGCCCACTAGGCCTGGGGGGGACCGGGGAGCTGTTTTTT | CASSPLGLGGTGELFF
TRBJ1-4 | TRBD1 | NA | TRBV11-2 | TGTGCCAGCAGCCGGACAGGGTTTAAACTGTTTTTT | CASSRTGFKLFF
TRBJ1-3 | TRBD1 | NA | TRBV10-2 | TGCGCCAGCAGAGAGACAGGGGCTTTCTCTGGAAACACCATATATTTT | CASRETGAFSGNTIYF
TRBJ1-4 | NA | NA | TRBV5-1 | TGCGCCAGCAGCCCGAGTGTGGGGGCCGGGGAAAAACTGTTTTTT | CASSPSVGAGEKLFF
TRBJ1-1 | TRBD1 | NA | TRBV4-1 | TGCGCCAGCAGCTCGACAGGGGGATCTGAAGCTTTCTTT | CASSSTGGSEAFF
TRBJ2-7 | TRBD2 | NA | TRBV10-3 | TGTGCCATCAGTGAGAGGACTAGCGGAGGGGAGGAGCAGTACTTC | CAISERTSGGEEQYF
TRBJ1-1 | NA | once | TRBV30 | TGTGCCTGGAGCCCCGTGGGGGGCGTAAGGACTGAAGCTTTCTTT | CAWSPVGGVRTEAFF
TRBJ2-1 | NA | NA | TRBV4-2 | TGTGCCAGCAGCCAAGAAGGGGGGGGGATTTACAATGAGCAGTTCTTC | CASSQEGGGIYNEQFF